These 20 T cell receptor beta chains originate from one sample sequenced in a study of shared clonotypes between healthy human individuals. The method was immunoSEQ multiplex PCR; TCRdb's version includes in-frame clones alone and lacks a portion of them. The sample has some 2.3 million clones, 80% to 95% seen once. The sample consisted of naive CD4+ T cells from PBMCs. The subset: CD45RA+ positively selected. Receptor source: a young man in good health. Some clones in this sample may be carry-over from other donors' samples.

CDR3 region: CASSSQGGRNRELFF. The DNA of the CDR3 is TGTGCCAGCAGCTCCCAGGGGGGACGCAATAGAGAGCTGTTTTTT. The V call is TRBV7-2, the J call TRBJ2-2, with a weak D call TRBD1 (7 bases). V was trimmed by 4 bases and J by 11 bases, leaving 20 bases between them. Germline CDR1 SGHTA, CDR2 FQGNSA. The CDR3 has 15 residues.

This clone was picked up one time. The V call is TRBV13, the J call TRBJ2-7, with D unclear. CDR1 and CDR2 from the germline V gene are PRHDT and FYEKMQ (reference sequence). The CDR3 has 13 residues. The V gene lost 5 bases and the J gene lost 3 bases, with 11 bases spanning the gap. The CDR3 bases are TGTGCCAGCAGCCTAAACAGAAACTACGAGCAGTACTTC. It specifies CASSLNRNYEQYF.

The gene calls are TRBV11-2 and TRBJ1-3; D gene uncertain. The germline CDR1 and CDR2 sequences are SGHAT and FQNNGV. Trimming left V 6 bases short and J 2 bases short, with 5 bases between. The CDR3 covers 12 residues. The CDR3: CASRWAGNTIYF. The CDR3 DNA reads as TGTGCCAGCAGATGGGCTGGAAACACCATATATTTT.

The chain is built from TRBV21-1 and TRBJ2-4; the table's D call, TRBD2, was not checked against the DNA. TRBV21-1 is a recognized pseudogene. The length of the CDR3 is 14 residues. CDR3 amino acids: CASSLTGEGNIQYF. CDR3 DNA sequence: TGTGCCAGCAGCCTCACGGGGGAGGGTAACATTCAGTACTTC.

CDR3 region: CASSFFSGWGGSYSNQPQHF. For the CDR3, the DNA is TGTGCCAGCAGTTTTTTTTCGGGTTGGGGGGGCAGTTATAGCAATCAGCCCCAGCATTTT. This chain links TRBV28 with TRBJ1-5; a weak D match, TRBD1 (6 bases). Germline V gene lookup returns CDR1 MDHEN and CDR2 SYDVKM. Trimming cost V 3 bases and J 0 bases, with 24 bases left between them. The CDR3 sequence is 20 residues long.

This rearrangement joins TRBV5-1 to TRBJ2-3; the D gene is possibly TRBD1 (7 bases). The CDR3 runs 12 residues. Germline CDR1 SGHRS, CDR2 YFSETQ. V lost 5 bases and J 5 bases, leaving 9 bases between the germline ends. The CDR3 loop is CASRRDRDTQYF. The DNA of the CDR3 is TGCGCCAGCAGGCGGGACAGAGATACGCAGTATTTT.

This clone was seen just once. The V call is TRBV5-1, the J call TRBJ2-4, with D unresolved. V lost 0 bases and J lost 6, with 10 bases in between. The CDR3 is made up of 14 amino acids. Per the germline V gene, CDR1 is SGHRS and CDR2 is YFSETQ. The CDR3 nucleotides are TGCGCCAGCAGCTTGGGTGGTCTGGGAAACATTCAGTACTTC. It yields the protein CASSLGGLGNIQYF.

V usage is TRBV7-9 and J usage is TRBJ2-1; D perhaps matches TRBD2 (6 bases). Germline V gene lookup returns CDR1 SEHNR and CDR2 FQNEAQ (reference sequence). There are 15 residues in the CDR3. V was clipped by 5 bases and J by 4 bases, with 15 bases between them. CDR3 nucleotides: TGTGCCAGCAGCCCCACGCGGGACCCATACAATGAGCAGTTCTTC. Translated, it gives CASSPTRDPYNEQFF.

This clone came up once. The rearrangement joins TRBV28 to TRBJ2-7; tentatively, D is TRBD2 (5 bases). From germline, CDR1 is MDHEN and CDR2 SYDVKM. This CDR3 spans 12 amino acids. The V gene lost 5 bases and the J gene lost 5 bases, with 10 bases spanning the gap. CDR3 DNA sequence: TGTGCCAGCAGTGAGCGGAGCCACGAGCAGTACTTC. As protein: CASSERSHEQYF.

The genes are TRBV5-1 and TRBJ1-3; TRBD1 matches at 9 bases. V lost 0 bases, J lost 1 base, and 2 bases stayed unmatched. CDR3 length: 16 amino acids. The germline V gene has CDR1 SGHRS and CDR2 YFSETQ. The CDR3, as DNA: TGCGCCAGCAGCTTGGGTGGGACAGGGTCTGGAAACACCATATATTTT. Translation gives CASSLGGTGSGNTIYF.

The chain recombines TRBV4-3 with TRBJ2-2; the D is unclear. CDR3 length equals 14 residues. Germline loops: CDR1 LGHNA, CDR2 YSLEER. The V gene lost 0 bases and the J gene lost 7 bases, with 9 bases spanning the gap. The CDR3 protein is CASSQEGFGGELFF. DNA of the CDR3: TGCGCCAGCAGCCAAGAAGGTTTCGGCGGGGAGCTGTTTTTT.

The chain links TRBV6-1 to TRBJ1-1, with TRBD1 as a possible D gene (5 bases). The V gene's germline CDR1 is MNHNS and CDR2 SASEGT. Trimming stripped 5 bases from V and 1 base from J, with 11 bases between. The CDR3 is made up of 14 amino acids. DNA of the CDR3: TGTGCCAGCAGTCTGGGACGGCCGAACACTGAAGCTTTCTTT. It is translated as CASSLGRPNTEAFF.

The V and J genes are TRBV29-1 and TRBJ2-5, with 7 positions matching TRBD2. Trimming removed 4 bases from V and 2 bases from J; junction bases left unmatched: 7. The CDR3 loop spans 14 amino acids. In germline, CDR1 is SQVTM, CDR2 ANQGSEA. The CDR3 is CSVARASGQETQYF. In DNA form, the CDR3 reads TGCAGCGTTGCCAGAGCTAGCGGACAAGAGACCCAGTACTTC.

The chain is built from TRBV19 and TRBJ2-7; D is perhaps TRBD2 (7 bases). Germline V gives CDR1 LNHDA, CDR2 SQIVND (reference sequence). The CDR3 has 15 residues. V was trimmed by 5 bases and J by 7 bases, leaving 21 bases between them. The CDR3 here is CASSPGTPGRGEQYF. CDR3 in DNA: TGTGCCAGTAGTCCTGGGACACCCGGGCGGGGGGAGCAGTACTTC. The whole variable domain, remainder taken from reference TRBV19 and TRBJ2-7, is DGGITQSPKYLFRKEGQNVTLSCEQNLNHDAMYWYRQDPGQGLRLIYYSQIVNDFQKGDIAEGYSVSREKKESFPLTVTSAQKNPTAFYLCASSPGTPGRGEQYFGPGTRLTVT.

This clone showed up just a few times. V is TRBV12-5 and J is TRBJ1-1; D ambiguous. V was pared by 1 base and J by 6 bases, with 3 bases between. The CDR3 consists of 11 residues. Germline V gene data show CDR1 as LGHNT and CDR2 as FRNRAP. The CDR3 here is CASGLGSEAFF. The CDR3 coding sequence is TGTGCTAGTGGTTTGGGTTCTGAAGCTTTCTTT.

In the case of this clone: Other DNA sequences from this sample encode an identical CDR3 as well. This rearrangement joins TRBV28 to TRBJ1-4; 9 bases agree with TRBD1. This CDR3 has 14 residues. The junction had 1 base not matched to a gene; V was cut back by 4 bases and J by 4 bases. Germline values: CDR1 MDHEN, CDR2 SYDVKM. CDR3 nucleotide sequence: TGTGCCAGCAGTTCGGACAGGGGTAATGAAAAACTGTTTTTT. It is translated as CASSSDRGNEKLFF. The full variable domain, in which reference TRBV28 and TRBJ1-4 provide the parts outside the CDR3, is DVKVTQSSRYLVKRTGEKVFLECVQDMDHENMFWYRQDPGLGLRLIYFSYDVKMKEKGDIPEGYSVSREKKERFSLILESASTNQTSMYLCASSSDRGNEKLFFGSGTQLSVL.

In this sample, this clone turned up once. The V call is TRBV4-1, the J call TRBJ2-1, with TRBD2 matching 9 bases. The CDR3 has 15 amino acids. V was pared by 5 bases and J by 4 bases, with 6 bases of the junction left unmatched. Germline CDR1 is MGHRA and CDR2 is YSYEKL. CDR3 sequence: CASSFFSGRYNEQFF. The CDR3 DNA follows: TGCGCCAGCAGCTTCTTCAGCGGGAGGTACAATGAGCAGTTCTTC.

The V call is TRBV6-6, the J call TRBJ1-2, with a tentative D call TRBD1 (5 bases). The germline CDR1 and CDR2 sequences are MNHNY and SVGAGI (reference sequence). This CDR3 has 16 residues. Trimming cost V 0 bases and J 4 bases, with 15 bases left between them. CDR3 protein: CASSYSQGGEGYGYTF. DNA for the CDR3: TGTGCCAGCAGTTACTCCCAAGGAGGGGAGGGCTATGGCTACACCTTC.

V gene TRBV7-2 combines with J gene TRBJ2-5; 8 positions agree with TRBD2. V trimming: 7 bases; J trimming: 4 bases; junction bases outside the gene matches: 8. Per germline, CDR1 SGHTA and CDR2 FQGNSA. This CDR3 contains 14 residues. This CDR3 reads CASTRGREGETQYF. The DNA for the CDR3 is TGTGCCAGCACCCGAGGTCGGGAGGGAGAGACCCAGTACTTC. The variable domain in full, with the rest retrieved from reference TRBV7-2 and TRBJ2-5, is GAGVSQSPSNKVTEKGKDVELRCDPISGHTALYWYRQSLGQGLEFLIYFQGNSAPDKSGLPSDRFSAERTGGSVSTLTIQRTQQEDSAVYLCASTRGREGETQYFGPGTRLLVL.

The rearrangement links TRBV9 to TRBJ2-2; either TRBD1 or TRBD2 may supply D (5 bases each). The CDR3 has 17 amino acids. Germline CDR1 and CDR2: SGDLS and YYNGEE. V was pared by 3 bases and J by 6 bases, with 21 bases between. The CDR3: CASSGQPGPGTAGELFF. CDR3 DNA sequence: TGTGCCAGCAGCGGTCAACCGGGACCCGGGACCGCCGGGGAGCTGTTTTTT.